The 23 T cell receptor beta chains below were found in one sample sequenced in a study of cytomegalovirus exposure and HLA in healthy donors. PCR primers comprised 60 Vbeta and 13 Jbeta primers. Measured with immunoSEQ multiplex PCR; TCRdb has only the in-frame clones, and not every one. The sample contains fewer than 250,000 clones, 80% of which appear only once. The sequenced sample was PBMCs. These receptors were collected from a woman between 35 and 50 years old in good health and CMV-seronegative.

The chain recombines TRBV7-2 with TRBJ1-5; D call uncertain. V lost 2 bases, J lost 0 bases, and 8 bases lay in between. Germline CDR1 and CDR2: SGHTA and FQGNSA. The CDR3 runs 15 residues. This CDR3 is CASSLTPYSNQPQHF. The CDR3 DNA is TGTGCCAGCAGCTTAACACCTTATAGCAATCAGCCCCAGCATTTT.

The chain employs TRBV19 and TRBJ2-4, with 7 bases lining up with TRBD2. Germline lookup yields CDR1 LNHDA and CDR2 SQIVND (reference sequence). The CDR3 loop spans 14 amino acids. CDR3 residues: CAAGEGLAKNIQYF. The CDR3 coding sequence is TGTGCAGCCGGGGAGGGCCTAGCCAAAAACATTCAGTACTTC.

The rearrangement uses TRBV27 and TRBJ2-5; tentatively, D is TRBD2 (5 bases). The end of the DNA fits TRBJ2-7 better, so the J call may be wrong. CDR1 is MNHEY and CDR2 is SMNVEV in the germline V gene (reference sequence). This CDR3 comprises 13 residues. CDR3 DNA: TGTGCCAGCAGTTTAAGGGAGTCCTACGAGCAGTACTTC. Its protein product is CASSLRESYEQYF.

The chain links TRBV30 to TRBJ2-3, with D possibly being TRBD1 (5 bases). The CDR3 loop spans 13 amino acids. From germline, CDR1 is GTSNPN and CDR2 SVGIG (reference sequence). The V gene lost 5 bases and the J gene lost 4 bases, with 13 bases spanning the gap. This chain's CDR3 is CAWRPGPPDTQYF. CDR3 nucleotides: TGTGCCTGGCGGCCAGGGCCCCCAGATACGCAGTATTTT.

This CDR3 is CASSYGGRAVNEQFF. The CDR3 region has the DNA TGTGCCAGCAGTTACGGCGGGAGGGCCGTCAATGAGCAGTTCTTC. The chain carries TRBV7-9 and TRBJ2-1, with 9 bases that match TRBD2. The V segment lost 6 bases and the J segment 6 bases; nucleotides outside the gene matches: 9. The CDR3 consists of 15 residues. The germline CDR1 and CDR2 sequences are SEHNR and FQNEAQ (reference sequence).

The rearrangement joins TRBV27 to TRBJ1-2; 10 bases are a match to TRBD1. The V and J ends lost 3 bases and 1 base, in that order; junction bases with no gene match: 8. This CDR3 spans 17 amino acids. Germline CDR1 reads MNHEY; CDR2 reads SMNVEV (reference sequence). CDR3 in DNA: TGTGCCAGCAGTTTGTACGGGACAGGGGCGAATAACTATGGCTACACCTTC. As protein: CASSLYGTGANNYGYTF.

The chain joins TRBV5-1 to TRBJ2-1, with TRBD2 identical over 8 bases. V dropped 4 bases and J dropped 9; count of bases not matched to a gene: 9. There are 14 residues in the CDR3. Germline V lookup: CDR1 SGHRS, CDR2 YFSETQ. CDR3 protein: CASSTGTRGSEQFF. The DNA for the CDR3 is TGCGCCAGCAGCACGGGGACTAGGGGGAGTGAGCAGTTCTTC.

The J gene is TRBJ1-1, the V gene TRBV4-1; tentative D call: TRBD1 (5 bases). The CDR3 runs 14 residues. The germline V gene has CDR1 MGHRA and CDR2 YSYEKL. V was clipped by 6 bases and J by 3 bases, with 14 bases between them. CDR3 in DNA: TGCGCCAGCAGTCGGATCGCGGGGGACACTGAAGCTTTCTTT. Protein: CASSRIAGDTEAFF.

The rearrangement uses TRBV4-2 and TRBJ2-1; D remains ambiguous. The V and J ends lost 0 bases and 5 bases respectively, with 11 bases between them. The CDR3 is 15 amino acids. Germline V gene lookup returns CDR1 LGHNA and CDR2 YNFKEQ. In DNA form, the CDR3 reads TGTGCCAGCAGCCAAGACCAGATAGCCAACAATGAGCAGTTCTTC. The encoded protein is CASSQDQIANNEQFF.

V and J are TRBV19 and TRBJ2-1; the match to TRBD2 covers 10 bases. The CDR3 is 18 amino acids. Germline CDR1 reads LNHDA; CDR2 reads SQIVND (reference sequence). The J segment lost 0 bases and the V segment lost 3 bases, leaving 8 bases of the junction unmatched. The DNA for the CDR3 is TGTGCCAGTAGTATCGGGACTAGCGACACTAGCTCCTACAATGAGCAGTTCTTC. Its protein is CASSIGTSDTSSYNEQFF. Supplemented by reference TRBV19 and TRBJ2-1, the full variable domain reads DGGITQSPKYLFRKEGQNVTLSCEQNLNHDAMYWYRQDPGQGLRLIYYSQIVNDFQKGDIAEGYSVSREKKESFPLTVTSAQKNPTAFYLCASSIGTSDTSSYNEQFFGPGTRLTVL.

This clone was observed a single time. The V and J genes are TRBV5-5 and TRBJ1-5, with a weak D call TRBD1 (6 bases). Germline V gene data show CDR1 as SGHKS and CDR2 as YYEKEE (reference sequence). CDR3 length equals 15 residues. V lost 6 bases, J lost 0 bases, and 13 bases lay in between. CDR3 bases: TGTGCCAGCACGAGGGGGGGCTCTAGCAATCAGCCCCAGCATTTT. It translates to CASTRGGSSNQPQHF.

This clone was seen a single time. The J gene is TRBJ2-1, the V gene TRBV11-3, with 9 bases lining up with TRBD2. The V gene's germline CDR1 is SGHNT and CDR2 YENEEA. The CDR3 extends over 16 amino acids. With 5 bases clipped from V and 7 bases from J, the junction kept 12 bases outside the gene matches. CDR3 DNA sequence: TGTGCCAGCAGCCCGTCGTTTGCGGGGGGGGCGAATGAGCAGTTCTTC. Translation: CASSPSFAGGANEQFF.

As concerns this clone: The DNA is omitted, as the CDR3 cannot be located on it reliably, and the CDR3 follows TCRdb's listing. The chain carries TRBV7-9 and TRBJ1-2; whether TRBD1, the table's D call, matches the DNA was not checked. Per the germline V gene, CDR1 is SEHNR and CDR2 is FQNEAQ (reference sequence). The CDR3 has 16 residues if both end residues are counted. CDR3 in amino acids: CSSSLVAGGTGVATSF.

This chain uses TRBV28 with TRBJ1-2; tentative D call: TRBD1 (5 bases). In germline, CDR1 is MDHEN, CDR2 SYDVKM. V was clipped by 6 bases and J by 4 bases, with 9 bases between them. This CDR3 has 12 amino acids. The CDR3 DNA sequence: TGTGCCAGCAGCCAACAGGTCTATGGCTACACCTTC. This sequence encodes CASSQQVYGYTF.

This clone appeared a single time. At one of its ends the junction is not consistent with the germline gene, which may arise from a read error. V usage is TRBV30 and J usage is TRBJ2-7, with 8 bases matching TRBD2. Germline V gene lookup returns CDR1 GTSNPN and CDR2 SVGIG (reference sequence). CDR3 length: 15 amino acids. The CDR3 sequence is CVWRSAGGTSYEQYF. CDR3 nucleotides: TGTGTCTGGAGGAGTGCGGGAGGTACATCCTACGAGCAGTACTTC.

The rearrangement joins TRBV7-2 to TRBJ1-1, with D unclear. V lost 0 bases, J lost 0 bases, and 8 bases lay in between. There are 15 residues in the CDR3. Per germline, CDR1 SGHTA and CDR2 FQGNSA. The chain's CDR3 is CASSLAASMNTEAFF. The CDR3 nucleotides read TGTGCCAGCAGCTTAGCGGCCAGTATGAACACTGAAGCTTTCTTT. Together with reference TRBV7-2 and TRBJ1-1, the CDR3 gives the full variable domain: GAGVSQSPSNKVTEKGKDVELRCDPISGHTALYWYRQSLGQGLEFLIYFQGNSAPDKSGLPSDRFSAERTGGSVSTLTIQRTQQEDSAVYLCASSLAASMNTEAFFGQGTRLTVV.

The V and J genes are TRBV5-1 and TRBJ2-1; 10 bases align to TRBD2. Germline V gives CDR1 SGHRS, CDR2 YFSETQ. V shed 3 bases and J 6 bases; nucleotides not matched to a gene: 6. The CDR3 covers 15 residues. CDR3 DNA sequence: TGCGCCAGCAGCTCGCCGGGACTAGCGCCCAATGAGCAGTTCTTC. Its protein product is CASSSPGLAPNEQFF.

The genes are TRBV4-3 and TRBJ2-1; weak D call: TRBD2 (6 bases). CDR1 is LGHNA and CDR2 is YSLEER in the germline V gene. This CDR3 contains 17 residues. V was shortened by 0 bases and J by 0 bases, with 12 bases between the two germline ends. The CDR3 DNA sequence: TGCGCCAGCAGCCAAGATTCAGGGAGGAGCTCCTACAATGAGCAGTTCTTC. Amino acids: CASSQDSGRSSYNEQFF.

V usage is TRBV21-1 and J usage is TRBJ1-2. TRBV21-1 is given as a pseudogene. This CDR3 contains 14 residues. CDR3 sequence reads: CASSKARGNYGYTF. The CDR3 region has the DNA TGTGCCAGCAGCAAAGCTCGGGGAAACTATGGCTACACCTTC.

The V gene is TRBV10-3, the J gene TRBJ2-2; weak D call: TRBD1 (5 bases). The CDR3 runs to 16 residues. V dropped 3 bases and J dropped 6 bases, with 17 bases sitting between them. Germline CDR1 and CDR2: ENHRY and SYGVKD. Here the CDR3 reads CAISDTRVYSSGELFF. CDR3 DNA: TGTGCCATCAGTGATACCAGGGTGTATTCGTCCGGGGAGCTGTTTTTT.

This rearrangement joins TRBV19 to TRBJ1-3, with a weak D call TRBD1 (6 bases). Trimming took 7 bases from V and 1 from J, leaving 14 bases between them. The germline V gene encodes CDR1 LNHDA and CDR2 SQIVND (reference sequence). This CDR3 contains 15 residues. The CDR3 DNA follows: TGTGCCAGTAAAGAACAGGGACAATCTGGAAACACCATATATTTT. This sequence encodes CASKEQGQSGNTIYF.

This chain connects TRBV7-2 to TRBJ2-3; perhaps TRBD2 as D (5 bases). The CDR3 consists of 14 residues. V shed 3 bases and J shed 2 bases, with 9 bases lying between them. From germline, CDR1 is SGHTA and CDR2 FQGNSA. CDR3 amino acids: CASSFGLNTDTQYF. CDR3 in DNA: TGTGCCAGCAGCTTTGGACTTAACACAGATACGCAGTATTTT. The complete variable domain, with remaining parts taken from reference TRBV7-2 and TRBJ2-3, reads GAGVSQSPSNKVTEKGKDVELRCDPISGHTALYWYRQSLGQGLEFLIYFQGNSAPDKSGLPSDRFSAERTGGSVSTLTIQRTQQEDSAVYLCASSFGLNTDTQYFGPGTRLTVL.

The rearrangement joins TRBV5-1 to TRBJ2-1; D gene uncertain. V lost 4 bases and J 0 bases, leaving 8 bases between the germline ends. The CDR3 sequence is 14 residues long. Germline V lookup: CDR1 SGHRS, CDR2 YFSETQ. The CDR3 reads CASSPGNSYNEQFF. The DNA of the CDR3 is TGCGCCAGCAGCCCGGGTAACTCCTACAATGAGCAGTTCTTC.